These T cell receptor beta chains were read from a single sample in a study of OX40 agonist ivuxolimab in advanced cancers. TCRdb's table, derived via immunoSEQ multiplex PCR, lists solely in-frame clones and lacks some. Here the sample spans under 20,000 clones, about two thirds being singletons. The sample was CD4+ or CD8+ T cells sorted from blood, taken in a trial of the OX40 agonist ivuxolimab. The receptors derive from an adult with an advanced solid tumor such as melanoma, head and neck, liver or kidney cancer. Both conserved end residues are part of each CDR3. Each record gives: J gene, V gene, clone size, D gene, CDR3 protein, CDR3 DNA. D genes are given only for firm matches. Not all rows give a size; the values are once, few, many and, for expanded clones, a class.

>TRBJ2-7|TRBV10-1|.|.
CASSVDYEQYF
TGCGCCAGCAGTGTGGACTACGAGCAGTACTTC
>TRBJ1-1|TRBV27|.|.
CASQGLGTEAFF
TGTGCCAGTCAGGGCTTGGGCACTGAAGCTTTCTTT
>TRBJ1-1|TRBV7-8|.|.
CASSWTEGNTEAFF
TGTGCCAGCAGTTGGACTGAGGGGAACACTGAAGCTTTCTTT
>TRBJ2-1|TRBV9|.|TRBD2
CASSPLPLAGGPGNEQFF
TGTGCCAGCAGCCCCCTCCCCCTAGCGGGAGGGCCTGGCAATGAGCAGTTCTTC
>TRBJ1-1|TRBV11-1|.|.
CASNMEGEVRDGAFF
TGTGCCAGCAATATGGAGGGAGAGGTACGGGACGGAGCTTTCTTT
>TRBJ2-7|TRBV29-1|.|TRBD1
CSVEDFNRGAGSYEQYF
TGCAGCGTTGAAGATTTTAACAGGGGCGCAGGCTCCTACGAGCAGTACTTC
>TRBJ2-1|TRBV7-3|.|TRBD2
CASSLAGTSVSYNEQFF
TGTGCCAGCAGCTTAGCGGGGACTAGCGTCTCCTACAATGAGCAGTTCTTC
>TRBJ2-1|TRBV11-1|.|.
CASSTAGNRAEQFF
TGTGCCAGCAGCACAGCCGGAAACAGGGCTGAGCAGTTCTTC
>TRBJ2-6|TRBV13|.|TRBD1
CASSIGTGGSWGANVLTF
TGTGCCAGCAGCATCGGGACAGGGGGCAGCTGGGGGGCCAACGTCCTGACTTTC
>TRBJ2-7|TRBV7-9|.|TRBD2
CASSTLTSGLYEQYF
TGTGCCAGCAGCACCCTGACTAGCGGCCTCTACGAGCAGTACTTC
>TRBJ2-5|TRBV6-1|.|.
CAISDASGQGETQYF
TGTGCCATCAGTGATGCTAGCGGACAGGGAGAGACCCAGTACTTC
>TRBJ2-7|TRBV21-1|.|.
CASTHEQYF
TGTGCCAGCACCCACGAGCAGTACTTC
>TRBJ2-1|TRBV4-3|.|TRBD2
CASSQGTSGSYNEQFF
TGCGCCAGCAGCCAAGGGACTAGTGGGTCCTACAATGAGCAGTTCTTC
>TRBJ1-1|TRBV10-2|medium-sized|.
CASNPAGPRNTEAFF
TGCGCCAGCAATCCCGCGGGACCCAGGAACACTGAAGCTTTCTTT
>TRBJ1-2|TRBV6-1|.|.
CASSEVPNYGYTF
TGTGCCAGCAGTGAAGTCCCTAACTATGGCTACACCTTC
>TRBJ2-7|TRBV6-5|.|TRBD1
CASGDRDDYEQYF
TGTGCCAGCGGGGACAGGGACGATTACGAGCAGTACTTC
>TRBJ2-2|TRBV5-5|once|TRBD1
CASSSAGGFIAGELFF
TGTGCCAGCAGCTCAGCAGGGGGATTTATCGCCGGGGAGCTGTTTTTT
>TRBJ2-3|TRBV9|.|.
CASSARDWSTDTQYF
TGTGCCAGCAGCGCCAGGGATTGGAGCACAGATACGCAGTATTTT
>TRBJ2-7|TRBV10-3|.|TRBD2
CAISETGGRGSEQYF
TGTGCCATCAGTGAGACGGGGGGACGGGGCTCCGAGCAGTACTTC
>TRBJ2-3|TRBV28|.|TRBD2
CASSLGASGDTQYF
TGTGCCAGCAGTTTAGGGGCTAGCGGCGATACGCAGTATTTT
>TRBJ2-3|TRBV4-1|.|TRBD2
CASSRAGTSGRTDTQYF
TGCGCCAGCAGCCGAGCCGGGACTAGCGGGAGGACAGATACGCAGTATTTT
>TRBJ1-1|TRBV28|.|.
CASSRTSDWNTEAFF
TGTGCCAGCAGCAGAACAAGCGATTGGAACACTGAAGCTTTCTTT
>TRBJ2-3|TRBV18|.|.
CASSPGASRTDTQYF
TGTGCCAGCTCACCCGGGGCTAGCAGGACAGATACGCAGTATTTT
>TRBJ2-3|TRBV27|.|.
CASSPRQSTDTQYF
TGTGCCAGCAGTCCTCGACAGAGCACAGATACGCAGTATTTT
>TRBJ1-4|TRBV21-1|.|.
CASSKFGSATNEKLFF
TGTGCCAGCAGCAAATTTGGTTCTGCAACTAATGAAAAACTGTTTTTT
>TRBJ1-5|TRBV28|.|.
CASSLVARDNQPQHF
TGTGCCAGCAGTTTAGTTGCACGGGACAATCAGCCCCAGCATTTT
>TRBJ2-5|TRBV19|.|TRBD2
CASVTSEYQETQYF
TGTGCCAGTGTGACTAGCGAGTACCAAGAGACCCAGTACTTC
>TRBJ2-2|TRBV9|.|.
CASSHQPGELFF
TGTGCCAGCAGCCACCAACCCGGGGAGCTGTTTTTT